This T cell receptor beta chain is drawn from a study of blood T cell repertoires in COVID-19. Looking at the study overall: The analysed material was cDNA or gDNA that came from T cells, B-cell-depleted T cells, or PBMCs.

Trimming left V 3 bases short and J 4 bases short, with 10 bases between. Germline V gene sequence: CDR1 PRHDT, CDR2 FYEKMQ (reference sequence). The CDR3 loop spans 14 amino acids. The authors' processing: The assay estimated nucleated cells by amplifying reference gene primers. Using immunoSEQ multiplex PCR, the repertoire was profiled, and TCRdb retains in-frame clones only, with some absent. V, J and clone size are those of that table, while D and trimming were read from the DNA. The table lists about 330,000 clones, about 89% of them singletons. The receptor's source is a woman in her twenties or thirties who had recovered from COVID-19. The chain couples TRBV13 to TRBJ1-3, with a tentative D call TRBD1 (5 bases). The sample taken for sequencing was PBMCs or T cells enriched from blood (not recorded which). The CDR3 DNA follows: TGTGCCAGCAGCTTCCCAGGGCCGGGAAACACCATATATTTT. Its translation: CASSFPGPGNTIYF. Combining the CDR3 with reference TRBV13 and TRBJ1-3 gives the whole variable domain AAGVIQSPRHLIKEKRETATLKCYPIPRHDTVYWYQQGPGQDPQFLISFYEKMQSDKGSIPDRFSAQQFSDYHSELNMSSLELGDSALYFCASSFPGPGNTIYFGEGSWLTVV.